This is a list of T cell receptor beta chains from one sample in a study of blood T cell repertoires in COVID-19. Using immunoSEQ multiplex PCR, the repertoire was profiled, and TCRdb retains in-frame clones only, with some absent. The data hold 350,000 to 450,000 clones, with around 87% observed a single time. Sequencing was done on a sample of peripheral blood. These receptors were taken from a woman aged 60-75 years with COVID-19, enrolled during active disease. Each CDR3 is given with its conserved first and last residue. The order of the fields is V gene, J gene, D gene, clone size, CDR3 protein, CDR3 DNA. A D gene is named only where the DNA matches it firmly. The size entry is marked missing in some rows and otherwise reads once, few, many or a size class.

v_gene: TRBV3-1/TRBV3-2; j_gene: TRBJ1-4; d_gene: TRBD1; abundance: NA; CDR3aa: CASSPGTVATNEKLFF; CDR3nt: TGTGCCAGCAGCCCCGGGACAGTAGCAACTAATGAAAAACTGTTTTTT
v_gene: TRBV6-1; j_gene: TRBJ2-1; d_gene: TRBD2; abundance: few; CDR3aa: CASSVFSGGSNSYNEQFF; CDR3nt: TGTGCCAGCAGTGTGTTTAGCGGGGGGAGTAACTCCTACAATGAGCAGTTCTTC
v_gene: TRBV5-1; j_gene: TRBJ1-4; d_gene: NA; abundance: NA; CDR3aa: CASSLGGNEKLFF; CDR3nt: TGCGCCAGCAGCTTGGGAGGGAATGAAAAACTGTTTTTT
v_gene: TRBV19; j_gene: TRBJ2-7; d_gene: NA; abundance: NA; CDR3aa: CASSRQVSSYEQYF; CDR3nt: TGTGCCAGTAGTAGGCAGGTGAGCTCCTACGAGCAGTACTTC
v_gene: TRBV5-6; j_gene: TRBJ1-4; d_gene: NA; abundance: NA; CDR3aa: CASSSEFQWKEGLFF; CDR3nt: TGTGCCAGCAGCTCTGAATTCCAATGGAAGGAGGGACTGTTTTTT
v_gene: TRBV7-9; j_gene: TRBJ1-1; d_gene: TRBD1; abundance: NA; CDR3aa: CASGFTGDTEAFF; CDR3nt: TGTGCCAGCGGGTTTACAGGGGACACTGAAGCTTTCTTT
v_gene: TRBV6-5; j_gene: TRBJ1-2; d_gene: TRBD1; abundance: NA; CDR3aa: CASSRQGIFNYGYTF; CDR3nt: TGTGCCAGCAGTCGACAGGGAATTTTCAACTATGGCTACACCTTC
v_gene: TRBV10-3; j_gene: TRBJ1-6; d_gene: NA; abundance: NA; CDR3aa: CAISDSGGAYNSPLHF; CDR3nt: TGTGCCATCAGTGATTCGGGGGGGGCCTATAATTCACCCCTCCACTTT
v_gene: TRBV5-1; j_gene: TRBJ2-2; d_gene: TRBD1; abundance: NA; CDR3aa: CASSSSSTGSTGELFF; CDR3nt: TGCGCCAGCAGCTCTAGCTCGACAGGGTCTACCGGGGAGCTGTTTTTT
v_gene: TRBV12-3/TRBV12-4; j_gene: TRBJ2-7; d_gene: TRBD1; abundance: NA; CDR3aa: CASSPDRVEQYF; CDR3nt: TGTGCCAGCAGTCCGGACAGGGTTGAGCAGTACTTC
v_gene: TRBV19; j_gene: TRBJ1-1; d_gene: TRBD1; abundance: NA; CDR3aa: CASSISDRNLKAFF; CDR3nt: TGTGCCAGTAGTATTTCGGACAGGAATCTTAAAGCTTTCTTT
v_gene: TRBV19; j_gene: TRBJ2-3; d_gene: NA; abundance: NA; CDR3aa: CASRPPGGRGTDTQYF; CDR3nt: TGTGCCAGTAGACCCCCCGGGGGGCGGGGCACAGATACGCAGTATTTT
v_gene: TRBV14; j_gene: TRBJ1-2; d_gene: NA; abundance: NA; CDR3aa: CASSQRGGSNPNYGYTF; CDR3nt: TGTGCCAGCAGCCAAAGAGGAGGCAGCAACCCTAACTATGGCTACACCTTC
v_gene: TRBV27; j_gene: TRBJ1-1; d_gene: NA; abundance: NA; CDR3aa: CASSGQTMNTEAFF; CDR3nt: TGTGCCAGCAGTGGACAGACCATGAACACTGAAGCTTTCTTT